These 2 T cell receptor beta chains were all obtained from the same sample, sequenced in a study of shared clonotypes between healthy human individuals. TCRdb keeps only in-frame clones here, not all; method: immunoSEQ multiplex PCR. The data hold approximately 470,000 clones, with roughly 80% observed a single time. Sequencing input: PBMCs. These receptors were obtained from a woman between 40 and 55 years old in good health. Some clones in this sample may be carry-over from other donors' samples.

This sequence joins TRBV7-8 and TRBJ2-1; TRBD2 agrees at 9 bases. Trimming cost V 5 bases and J 7 bases; bases outside gene matches: 9. Germline lookup yields CDR1 SGHVS and CDR2 FQNEAQ. This CDR3 comprises 15 residues. The CDR3 region has the DNA TGTGCCAGCAGCAACGGCGGGAGGGCCGGGAATGAGCAGTTCTTC. Its protein product is CASSNGGRAGNEQFF.

The chain couples TRBV15 to TRBJ2-3; D perhaps matches TRBD1 (6 bases). The CDR3 spans 15 residues. CDR1 and CDR2 from the germline V gene are LNHNV and YYDKDF (reference sequence). Trimming shortened V by 2 bases and J by 0 bases, and 9 bases separated the two germline ends. The CDR3: CATSRRGISTDTQYF. CDR3 nucleotides: TGTGCCACCAGCAGAAGGGGGATAAGCACAGATACGCAGTATTTT.